Following are 2 T cell receptor beta chains from one sample sequenced in a study of shared clonotypes between healthy human individuals. Only in-frame clones appear in the TCRdb table, and some are missing; sequencing was by immunoSEQ multiplex PCR. This table holds a few million clones, approximately 93% found once. Sequencing was done on a sample of naive CD4+ T cells from PBMCs. Specified subset: CD45RA+ positively selected. Receptors were obtained from a man aged 18 to 29 in good health. Some clones in this sample may be carry-over from other donors' samples.

The chain employs TRBV9 and TRBJ2-7; 10 nucleotides match TRBD1. V lost 7 bases, J lost 1 base, and 5 bases stayed unmatched. Germline CDR1 SGDLS, CDR2 YYNGEE. The CDR3 covers 14 residues. This chain's CDR3 is CASGRTGGSYEQYF. Written as DNA, the CDR3 is TGTGCCAGCGGGAGGACAGGGGGATCCTACGAGCAGTACTTC.

The gene calls are TRBV5-4 and TRBJ1-1; 9 bases line up with TRBD1. This CDR3 is 16 amino acids long. The germline CDR1 and CDR2 sequences are SGHNT and YYREEE (reference sequence). V trimming: 2 bases; J trimming: 0 bases; junction bases outside the gene matches: 5. CDR3 protein: CASSLGTGTMNTEAFF. CDR3 in DNA: TGTGCCAGCAGCTTAGGGACAGGGACGATGAACACTGAAGCTTTCTTT.